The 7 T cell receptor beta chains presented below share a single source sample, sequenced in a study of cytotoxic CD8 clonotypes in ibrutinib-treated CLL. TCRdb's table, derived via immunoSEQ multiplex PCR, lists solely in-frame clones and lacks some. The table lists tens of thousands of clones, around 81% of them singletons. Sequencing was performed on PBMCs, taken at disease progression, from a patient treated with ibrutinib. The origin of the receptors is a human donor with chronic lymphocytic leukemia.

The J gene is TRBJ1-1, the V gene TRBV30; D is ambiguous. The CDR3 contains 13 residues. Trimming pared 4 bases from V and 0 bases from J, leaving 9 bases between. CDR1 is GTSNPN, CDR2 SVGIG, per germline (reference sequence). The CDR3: CAWKNSMNTEAFF. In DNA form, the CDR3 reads TGTGCCTGGAAAAACAGCATGAACACTGAAGCTTTCTTT.

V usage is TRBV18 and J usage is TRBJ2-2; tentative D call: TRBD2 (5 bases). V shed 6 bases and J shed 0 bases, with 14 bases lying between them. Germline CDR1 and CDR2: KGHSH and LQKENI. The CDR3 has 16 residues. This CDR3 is CASSRNPAANTGELFF. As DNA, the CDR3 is TGTGCCAGCTCTCGGAACCCAGCGGCGAACACCGGGGAGCTGTTTTTT.

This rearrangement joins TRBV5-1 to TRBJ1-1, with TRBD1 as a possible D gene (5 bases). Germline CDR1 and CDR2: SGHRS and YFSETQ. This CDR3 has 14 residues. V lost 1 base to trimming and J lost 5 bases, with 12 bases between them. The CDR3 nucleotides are TGCGCCAGCAGCTTGTCCCAGGGAAGTACTGAAGCTTTCTTT. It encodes CASSLSQGSTEAFF.

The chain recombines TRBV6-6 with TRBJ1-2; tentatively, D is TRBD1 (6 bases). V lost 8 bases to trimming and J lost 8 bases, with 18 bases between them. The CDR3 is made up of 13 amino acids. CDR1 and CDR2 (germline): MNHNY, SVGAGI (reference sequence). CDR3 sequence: CASRPTGGGGYTF. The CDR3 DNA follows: TGTGCCAGCCGTCCCACCGGGGGCGGGGGCTACACCTTC.

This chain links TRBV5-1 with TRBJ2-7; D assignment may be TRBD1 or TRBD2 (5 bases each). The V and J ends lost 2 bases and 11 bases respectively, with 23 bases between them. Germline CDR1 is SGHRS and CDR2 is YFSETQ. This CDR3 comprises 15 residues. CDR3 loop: CASSFNPGPVGFKYF. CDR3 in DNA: TGCGCCAGCAGCTTTAACCCGGGACCGGTGGGTTTTAAGTACTTC.

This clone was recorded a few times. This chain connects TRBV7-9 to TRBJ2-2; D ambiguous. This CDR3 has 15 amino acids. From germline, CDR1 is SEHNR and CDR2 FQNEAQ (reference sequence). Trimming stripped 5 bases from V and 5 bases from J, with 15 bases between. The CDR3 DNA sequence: TGTGCCAGCAGCCTACTCTCCCCGTGGACCGGGGAGCTGTTTTTT. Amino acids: CASSLLSPWTGELFF.

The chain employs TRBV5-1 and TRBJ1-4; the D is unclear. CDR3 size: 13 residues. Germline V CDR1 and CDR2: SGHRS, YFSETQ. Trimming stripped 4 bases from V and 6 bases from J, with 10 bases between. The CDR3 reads CASSLRGDEKLFF. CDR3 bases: TGCGCCAGCAGCCTTCGGGGAGATGAAAAACTGTTTTTT.